This TCR beta chain was found in a study of vaccination effects on CD4 cells after COVID-19. General study results and limits: Infection- and vaccine-induced clones contracted markedly late after vaccination. Vaccine-induced clones in healthy vaccinees cross-reacted with common cold coronaviruses in only 1 of 255 cases.

With the ViraFEST assay, the study expanded antigen-specific CD4+ T cells using viral peptide pools, then sequenced them. Subsequent to roughly 9 days of culture, CD4+ T cells were isolated. Participants received two doses of either the BNT162b2 or mRNA-1273 vaccine. A half-volume exchange with IL-2 medium occurred on days 3 and 7. Generated by immunoSEQ multiplex PCR, the TCRdb table keeps only in-frame clones and is missing some. This sample carries 70,000 to 95,000 clones, around 77% of them seen once, and the ten largest clones take 0.85% to 1.2%. Notes on this clone: The antigen remains undetermined.

Trimming removed 0 bases at V and 8 bases at J, with 10 bases between. The CDR3 spans 13 residues. The germline CDR1 and CDR2 sequences are SGHTA and FQGTGA. V usage is TRBV7-3 and J usage is TRBJ1-2; D ambiguous. The material was CD4+ T cells from PBMCs cultured with HCoV-OC43 spike peptides, obtained after COVID-19 vaccination. Indicated subset: HCoV-OC43 spike overlapping peptide pool stimulation. The sequence was collected from a human donor who received a COVID-19 vaccine. The CDR3 DNA sequence: TGTGCCAGCAGCTTAACGCTGATCGGAGGCTACACCTTC. Encoded protein: CASSLTLIGGYTF.